This is a list of T cell receptor beta chains from one sample in a study of T cell responses to AZD1222 COVID-19 vaccine. Measured with immunoSEQ multiplex PCR; TCRdb has only the in-frame clones, and not every one. The sample holds 140,000 to 150,000 clones, roughly 85% seen once. Sequenced here: peripheral blood, sampled on day 0 of AZD1222 vaccination. The receptors were sampled from an adult in good health. Both conserved end residues are part of each CDR3. D genes are given only for firm matches. Expanded clones get a size class; other rows say once, few or many, or leave the size out.

J | D | V | size | DNA | CDR3
TRBJ2-3 | . | TRBV3-1/TRBV3-2 | . | TGTGCCAGCAGCCAGGTGGGGGGGCGGTCCTCCCCGGGGAATACGCAGTATTTT | CASSQVGGRSSPGNTQYF
TRBJ2-5 | TRBD1 | TRBV3-1/TRBV3-2 | . | TGTGCCAGCAGCCAAGGGGACAGGGGAAACCAAGAGACCCAGTACTTC | CASSQGDRGNQETQYF
TRBJ1-2 | . | TRBV5-1 | . | TGCGCCAGCAGCTTGATTTGGGGGGCGGACTATGGCTACACCTTC | CASSLIWGADYGYTF
TRBJ1-6 | TRBD1 | TRBV28 | . | TGTGCCAGCAGTTCAGGGACAGGGGATAATTCACCCCTCCACTTT | CASSSGTGDNSPLHF
TRBJ2-1 | . | TRBV19 | once | TGTGCCAGTATTGGTGGGGACAATGAGCAGTTCTTC | CASIGGDNEQFF
TRBJ2-1 | . | TRBV24-1 | . | TGTGCCACCAGCCCCGGGGGTCTATACAATGAGCAGTTCTTC | CATSPGGLYNEQFF
TRBJ1-4 | . | TRBV9 | . | TGTGCCAGCAGCGTAGGGTCCGGGGCAGAAAAACTGTTTTTT | CASSVGSGAEKLFF
TRBJ2-3 | . | TRBV6-2/TRBV6-3 | . | TGTGCCAGCAGTTCCCGCTCCCTTACAGATACGCAGTATTTT | CASSSRSLTDTQYF
TRBJ1-3 | TRBD1 | TRBV13 | . | TGTGCCAGCAGCTACGGGACAGGGGGTGCCGGAAACACCATATATTTT | CASSYGTGGAGNTIYF
TRBJ2-7 | TRBD1 | TRBV28 | . | TGTGCCAGTAAGGGTCGTGAGACAGGGGCCTACGAGCAGTACTTC | CASKGRETGAYEQYF
TRBJ1-1 | . | TRBV9 | . | TGTGCCAGCAGCCCCTGGCAGAACACTGAAGCTTTCTTT | CASSPWQNTEAFF
TRBJ2-3 | . | TRBV10-3 | . | TGTGCCATTTCCGACACAGATACGCAGTATTTT | CAISDTDTQYF
TRBJ1-4 | . | TRBV7-9 | medium-sized | TGTGCCAGCAGCTTGACAGAATCTGCAACTAATGAAAAACTGTTTTTT | CASSLTESATNEKLFF
TRBJ1-1 | . | TRBV27 | . | TGTGCCAGCAGTTTATCAGGTTATAGGTCTGAAGCTTTCTTT | CASSLSGYRSEAFF
TRBJ1-4 | . | TRBV28 | . | TGTGCCACCAGATGGGGAAAACTGTTTTTT | CATRWGKLFF
TRBJ2-3 | TRBD2 | TRBV5-1 | . | TGCGCCAGCAGCTCCGGGACTAGCGGGGGGTTAGATACGCAGTATTTT | CASSSGTSGGLDTQYF
TRBJ2-3 | TRBD2 | TRBV6-6 | . | TGTGCCAGCGTCTCTGCGGGAGGGCCTTTGGCAGATACGCAGTATTTT | CASVSAGGPLADTQYF
TRBJ2-7 | . | TRBV30 | . | TGTGCCTGCCTCAGACCCGGGACGGGAAGCTCCTACGAGCAGTACTTC | CACLRPGTGSSYEQYF
TRBJ2-1 | TRBD2 | TRBV2 | . | TGTGCCAGCAGTGCACTCGGCGGGAGGAGAGAGCAGTTCTTC | CASSALGGRREQFF
TRBJ1-1 | TRBD1 | TRBV5-1 | . | TGCGCCAGCAGCTTTGGACAGGGAACTGAAGCTTTCTTT | CASSFGQGTEAFF
TRBJ2-7 | . | TRBV10-3 | few | TGTGCCATCAGTGAGGGCCGCTCCTACGAGCAGTACTTC | CAISEGRSYEQYF
TRBJ1-5 | TRBD1 | TRBV28 | . | TGTGCCAGCAGTTGGGGGGGACAGGGGCACGGTCAGCCCCAGCATTTT | CASSWGGQGHGQPQHF
TRBJ1-1 | . | TRBV11-3 | . | TGTGCCAGCAGCTCCAACCCGCTGGGGCGAGCTTTCTTT | CASSSNPLGRAFF
TRBJ2-2 | TRBD2 | TRBV3-1/TRBV3-2 | . | TGTGCCAGCAGTTTTCCGGAGCGGGGCGGGGAGCTGTTTTTT | CASSFPERGGELFF
TRBJ1-6 | . | TRBV3-1/TRBV3-2 | few | TGTGCCAGCTCGACGGGAAATTCACCCCTCCACTTT | CASSTGNSPLHF
TRBJ1-3 | . | TRBV11-2 | few | TGTGCCAGCAGCTCCCGAGGGACAGGAAACACCATATATTTT | CASSSRGTGNTIYF
TRBJ1-1 | . | TRBV3-1/TRBV3-2 | . | TGTGCCAGCAGCCAGGCTACAGGGTACGCTGAAGCTTTCTTT | CASSQATGYAEAFF
TRBJ2-7 | . | TRBV27 | . | TGTGCCAGCAGTTTATCGGTGGCAGCGAGCTCCTACGAGCAGTACTTC | CASSLSVAASSYEQYF
TRBJ1-2 | . | TRBV6-5 | . | TGTGCCAGCTCCCGGGGGGGCCCCTATGGCTACACCTTC | CASSRGGPYGYTF
TRBJ2-3 | . | TRBV5-1 | . | TGCGCCAGCAGCTCTGGCCCACAGGGAGGCACAGATACGCAGTATTTT | CASSSGPQGGTDTQYF
TRBJ2-7 | TRBD1 | TRBV9 | . | TGTGCCAGCAGCGCTGGTCAAGGGACAGGTCCCTACGAGCAGTACTTC | CASSAGQGTGPYEQYF
TRBJ1-6 | . | TRBV12-3/TRBV12-4 | once | TGTGCCAGCAGTTTGGGGGGTGTGGCCCTCCACTTT | CASSLGGVALHF
TRBJ2-3 | TRBD1 | TRBV5-4 | . | TGTGCCAGCAGCTCCGACAGGGGCGCAGATACGCAGTATTTT | CASSSDRGADTQYF
TRBJ2-4 | . | TRBV27 | . | TGTGCCAGCAGTTTTGATGGAAACATTCAGTACTTC | CASSFDGNIQYF
TRBJ2-6 | TRBD2 | TRBV6-6 | . | TGTGCCGCCTCTAGCGGGGGTACCTCTGGGGCCAACGTCCTGACTTTC | CAASSGGTSGANVLTF
TRBJ2-5 | . | TRBV15 | . | TGTGCCACCAGCAGCCGCCTTGTGGCCAACCAAGAGACCCAGTACTTC | CATSSRLVANQETQYF
TRBJ2-2 | . | TRBV29-1 | . | TGCAGCGTTGGGTTCACAACTAGCCTGGACCGGGAGCTGTTTTTT | CSVGFTTSLDRELFF
TRBJ1-2 | . | TRBV28 | few | TGTGCCAGCAGTTTATCAGGGGTGGAAGATGGCTACACCTTC | CASSLSGVEDGYTF
TRBJ1-2 | . | TRBV5-4 | . | TGTGCCAGCAGCTTGACGGATTATGGCTACACCTTC | CASSLTDYGYTF
TRBJ1-2 | . | TRBV28 | . | TGTGCCAGCAGTTTAATGAGCTATGGCTACACCTTC | CASSLMSYGYTF
TRBJ2-3 | TRBD2 | TRBV19 | . | TGTGCCAGTAGCCCCGGGGGGTACACAGATACGCAGTATTTT | CASSPGGYTDTQYF
TRBJ1-2 | . | TRBV6-4 | . | TGTGCCAGCAGTGATTGGCCCGCTCCTCCTAACTATGGCTACACCTTC | CASSDWPAPPNYGYTF
TRBJ1-1 | . | TRBV5-1 | . | TGCGCCAGCAGCTTCGACAGATACACTGAAGCTTTCTTT | CASSFDRYTEAFF
TRBJ2-7 | . | TRBV30 | . | TGTGCCTGGACGGGCGTCAGTGGGGCCTACGAGCAGTACTTC | CAWTGVSGAYEQYF
TRBJ1-2 | . | TRBV2 | . | TGTGCCAGCAGTGAAAGACAGTTGAACTATGGCTACACCTTC | CASSERQLNYGYTF
TRBJ2-7 | . | TRBV7-9 | . | TGTGCCGGCGGTAGCTCCTACGAGCAGTACTTC | CAGGSSYEQYF
TRBJ2-2 | . | TRBV20-1 | . | TGCAGTGCTAGTTACCACAACACCGGGGAGCTGTTTTTT | CSASYHNTGELFF
TRBJ2-3 | TRBD2 | TRBV9 | . | TGTGCCAGCAGCGTAGCGGCGGGGAGGGTAGCAGATACGCAGTATTTT | CASSVAAGRVADTQYF
TRBJ1-2 | . | TRBV6-5 | . | TGTGCCAGCACCCCCTCGGATTATGGCTACACCTTC | CASTPSDYGYTF
TRBJ1-1 | . | TRBV7-9 | . | TGTGCCAGCAGCTTAGGGTCGGAGGGCACTGAAGCTTTCTTT | CASSLGSEGTEAFF
TRBJ2-7 | . | TRBV20-1 | once | TGCAGTGCGCATTCTCAGAACGAGCAGTACTTC | CSAHSQNEQYF
TRBJ1-5 | TRBD1 | TRBV28 | once | TGTGCCAGCAGTAATAGACCGGGACAGGGTGGCAATCAGCCCCAGCATTTT | CASSNRPGQGGNQPQHF